The 12 T cell receptor beta chains presented below share a single source sample, sequenced in a study of Ad26.COV2.S vaccination and SARS-CoV-2 variants. The protocol was immunoSEQ multiplex PCR, while the TCRdb copy is restricted to in-frame clones and leaves out a portion. The sample yields about half a million clones, 80% to 90% seen once. Treatment here: around 19 received Ad26.COV2.S at low or high dose, single or two shots; several received placebo; per-sample allocation not given. Sampling was done on day 63 after the first vaccine or placebo injection. Sample: peripheral blood, taken in a trial of Ad26.COV2.S vaccine versus placebo. The origin of the receptors is a person between 18 and 59 years old who received the Ad26.COV2.S COVID-19 vaccine or a placebo.

In this sample, this clone turned up a few times. The rearrangement links TRBV19 to TRBJ2-7; no reliable D call. Germline-derived CDR1 and CDR2 are LNHDA and SQIVND (reference sequence). The V end lost 6 bases, the J end lost 0 bases, and 12 bases lay between the germline ends. This CDR3 contains 14 residues. The DNA for the CDR3 is TGTGCCAGTAGCCCCCTCTGGACCTCCTACGAGCAGTACTTC. Translating gives CASSPLWTSYEQYF. The full variable domain, with the rest looked up from reference TRBV19 and TRBJ2-7, is DGGITQSPKYLFRKEGQNVTLSCEQNLNHDAMYWYRQDPGQGLRLIYYSQIVNDFQKGDIAEGYSVSREKKESFPLTVTSAQKNPTAFYLCASSPLWTSYEQYFGPGTRLTVT.

The chain couples TRBV2 to TRBJ2-1; D perhaps matches TRBD2 (7 bases). Trimming shortened V by 7 bases and J by 2 bases, and 18 bases separated the two germline ends. CDR3 length: 16 amino acids. Germline CDR1 and CDR2: SNHLY and FYNNEI. CDR3 region: CASTQGGRGPYNEQFF. CDR3 in DNA: TGTGCCAGCACCCAAGGGGGGCGGGGGCCCTACAATGAGCAGTTCTTC.

The V gene is TRBV18, the J gene TRBJ2-5, with a tentative D call TRBD1 (5 bases). From germline, CDR1 is KGHSH and CDR2 LQKENI. This CDR3 is built from 14 residues. V shed 5 bases and J shed 1 base, with 11 bases lying between them. CDR3 DNA sequence: TGTGCCAGCTCAGATGGCAGGGCCCAAGAGACCCAGTACTTC. This gives the protein CASSDGRAQETQYF.

The J gene is TRBJ1-2, the V gene TRBV19; perhaps TRBD1 as D (6 bases). The germline V and J ends were trimmed by 4 bases and 6 bases, with 21 bases remaining between them. Germline V gene lookup returns CDR1 LNHDA and CDR2 SQIVND (reference sequence). The CDR3 spans 16 residues. Written as DNA, the CDR3 is TGTGCCAGTAGTAATACAGGGTACTCTATTGCGAATGGCTACACCTTC. Amino acid sequence: CASSNTGYSIANGYTF.

The rearrangement links TRBV3-1 (or the pseudogene TRBV3-2) to TRBJ2-4; TRBD1 matches at 10 bases. CDR3 length: 17 residues. The junction had 11 bases not matched to a gene; V was cut back by 1 base and J by 8 bases. CDR1 and CDR2 (germline): LGHDT, YNNKEL (reference sequence). The CDR3 loop is CASSQGQGAECLYIQYF. In DNA form, the CDR3 reads TGTGCCAGCAGCCAAGGACAGGGGGCTGAGTGCTTGTACATTCAGTACTTC.

This clone was counted a single time. The chain links TRBV5-1 to TRBJ2-2; D is possibly TRBD1 (6 bases). Trimming shortened V by 4 bases and J by 5 bases, and 12 bases separated the two germline ends. The germline V gene has CDR1 SGHRS and CDR2 YFSETQ. The CDR3 covers 14 residues. CDR3 sequence: CASSPGAGTGELFF. In nucleotides, the CDR3 is TGCGCCAGCAGCCCAGGGGCTGGAACCGGGGAGCTGTTTTTT.

V is TRBV19 and J is TRBJ2-5; 10 nucleotides match TRBD2. Germline loops: CDR1 LNHDA, CDR2 SQIVND (reference sequence). The CDR3 runs 15 residues. J lost 4 bases, V lost 6 bases, and 8 bases had no gene match. The CDR3 nucleotides are TGTGCCAGTAGAGACAGCGGGGGGGCCGGAGAGACCCAGTACTTC. Its protein is CASRDSGGAGETQYF.

This chain connects TRBV18 to TRBJ2-2, with TRBD1 matching over 8 bases. This CDR3 region has 14 residues. The germline gives CDR1 KGHSH, CDR2 LQKENI. Losses at the gene ends were 3 bases for V and 7 bases for J; bases not matched to a gene: 4. In nucleotides, the CDR3 is TGTGCCAGCTCACCCCAGGGGGCCGTCGGGGAGCTGTTTTTT. Translated: CASSPQGAVGELFF.

This clone was recorded once. CDR3 in amino acids: CASSHSRSGANEQFF. The DNA of the CDR3 is TGCGCCAGCAGCCATTCAAGAAGCGGGGCCAATGAGCAGTTCTTC. J is TRBJ2-1 and V is TRBV4-3; 7 bases match TRBD2. The junction had 8 bases not matched to a gene; V was cut back by 3 bases and J by 6 bases. The CDR3 length is 15 residues. In germline, CDR1 is LGHNA, CDR2 YSLEER.

This sequence joins TRBV27 and TRBJ2-4; 9 bases match TRBD1. CDR1 is MNHEY and CDR2 is SMNVEV in the germline V gene (reference sequence). V shed 8 bases and J 1 base; nucleotides not matched to a gene: 6. The CDR3 has 15 amino acids. As DNA, the CDR3 is TGTGCCAGCGGGACAGGGAGATCGGCCAAAAACATTCAGTACTTC. Its protein is CASGTGRSAKNIQYF.

The V call is TRBV7-9, the J call TRBJ1-3; D not certain. Between the trimmed V and J ends, which lost 1 base and 0 bases, there was a span of 4 bases. The CDR3 loop spans 14 amino acids. CDR1 and CDR2 from the germline V gene are SEHNR and FQNEAQ (reference sequence). The CDR3 DNA reads as TGTGCCAGCAGCTTAGACAGCTCTGGAAACACCATATATTTT. Encoded protein: CASSLDSSGNTIYF. Variable domain in full (rest from reference TRBV7-9 and TRBJ1-3): DTGVSQNPRHKITKRGQNVTFRCDPISEHNRLYWYRQTLGQGPEFLTYFQNEAQLEKSRLLSDRFSAERPKGSFSTLEIQRTEQGDSAMYLCASSLDSSGNTIYFGEGSWLTVV.

This clone has more than one count but fewer than ten. V and J are TRBV15 and TRBJ1-4, with D perhaps TRBD1 (5 bases). There are 19 residues in the CDR3. Germline CDR1 LNHNV, CDR2 YYDKDF (reference sequence). V dropped 0 bases and J dropped 0 bases, with 17 bases sitting between them. The CDR3 reads CATSRDNMRGHSTNEKLFF. Written as DNA, the CDR3 is TGTGCCACCAGCAGAGATAATATGAGGGGCCATTCAACTAATGAAAAACTGTTTTTT.